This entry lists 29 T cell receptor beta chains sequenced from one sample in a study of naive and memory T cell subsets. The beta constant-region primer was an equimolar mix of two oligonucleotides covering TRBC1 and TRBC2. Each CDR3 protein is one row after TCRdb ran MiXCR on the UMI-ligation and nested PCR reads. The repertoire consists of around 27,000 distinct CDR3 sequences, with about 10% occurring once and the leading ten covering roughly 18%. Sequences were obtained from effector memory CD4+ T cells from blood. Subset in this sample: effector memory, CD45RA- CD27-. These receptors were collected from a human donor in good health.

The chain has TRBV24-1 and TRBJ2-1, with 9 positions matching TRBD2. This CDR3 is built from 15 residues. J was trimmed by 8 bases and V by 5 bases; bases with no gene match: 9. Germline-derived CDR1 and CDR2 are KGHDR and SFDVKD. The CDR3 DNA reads TGTGCCACCAGTGGCGGGAGGGCCGGTATTGATGAGCAGTTCTTC. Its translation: CATSGGRAGIDEQFF.

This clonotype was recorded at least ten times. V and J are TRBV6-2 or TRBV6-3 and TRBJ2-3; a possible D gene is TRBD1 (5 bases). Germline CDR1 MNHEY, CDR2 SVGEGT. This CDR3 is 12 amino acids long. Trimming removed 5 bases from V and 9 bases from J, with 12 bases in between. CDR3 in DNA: TGTGCCAGCAGTCAAAGGGGTACCACGCAGTATTTT. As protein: CASSQRGTTQYF.

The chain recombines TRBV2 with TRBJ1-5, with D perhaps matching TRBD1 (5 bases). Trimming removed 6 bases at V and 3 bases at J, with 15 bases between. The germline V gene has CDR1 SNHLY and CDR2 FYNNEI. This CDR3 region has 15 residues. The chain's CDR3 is CASSRDGAYNQPQHF. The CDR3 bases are TGTGCCAGCAGCAGGGACGGAGCTTACAATCAGCCCCAGCATTTT.

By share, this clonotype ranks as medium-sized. The CDR3 sequence: CASVSGQATNEKLFF. In nucleotides, the CDR3 is TGTGCCAGCGTCTCGGGACAGGCAACTAATGAAAAACTGTTTTTT. V gene TRBV6-2 or TRBV6-3 combines with J gene TRBJ1-4; TRBD1 matches at 8 bases. This CDR3 spans 15 amino acids. J lost 0 bases, V lost 8 bases, and 5 bases had no gene match. Germline V CDR1 and CDR2: MNHEY, SVGEGT.

The CDR3 loop reads CSVAARPNEQFF. The CDR3, as DNA: TGCAGTGTTGCGGCACGCCCCAATGAGCAGTTCTTC. The V call is TRBV20-1, the J call TRBJ2-1; D uncertain. Germline V CDR1 and CDR2: DFQATT, SNEGSKA (reference sequence). V gave up 7 bases and J gave up 6 bases, with 13 bases separating them. The CDR3 is 12 amino acids.

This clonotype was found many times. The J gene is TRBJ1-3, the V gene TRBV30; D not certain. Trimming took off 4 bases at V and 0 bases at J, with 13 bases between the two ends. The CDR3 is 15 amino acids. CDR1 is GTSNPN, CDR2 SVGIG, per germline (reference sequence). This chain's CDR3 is CAWMADLNSGNTIYF. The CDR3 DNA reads TGTGCCTGGATGGCAGATTTAAACTCTGGAAACACCATATATTTT.

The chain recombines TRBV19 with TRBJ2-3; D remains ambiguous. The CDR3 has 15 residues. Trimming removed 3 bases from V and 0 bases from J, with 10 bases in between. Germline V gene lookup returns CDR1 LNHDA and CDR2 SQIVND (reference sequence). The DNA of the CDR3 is TGTGCCAGTAGTATCCTCCACGAAAGCACAGATACGCAGTATTTT. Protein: CASSILHESTDTQYF.

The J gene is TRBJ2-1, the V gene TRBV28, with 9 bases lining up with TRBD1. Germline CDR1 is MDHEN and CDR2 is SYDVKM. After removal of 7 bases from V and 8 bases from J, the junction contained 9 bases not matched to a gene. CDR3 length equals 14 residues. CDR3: CASMTTGGKDEQFF. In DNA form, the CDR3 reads TGTGCCAGCATGACAACAGGGGGCAAGGATGAGCAGTTCTTC.

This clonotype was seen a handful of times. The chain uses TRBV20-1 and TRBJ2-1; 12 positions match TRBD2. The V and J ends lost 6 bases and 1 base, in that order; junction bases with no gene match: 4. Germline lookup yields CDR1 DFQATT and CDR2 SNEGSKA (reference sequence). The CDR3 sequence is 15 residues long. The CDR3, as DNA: TGCAGTGCCGGACTAGCGGGGAGATCCTACAATGAGCAGTTCTTC. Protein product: CSAGLAGRSYNEQFF.

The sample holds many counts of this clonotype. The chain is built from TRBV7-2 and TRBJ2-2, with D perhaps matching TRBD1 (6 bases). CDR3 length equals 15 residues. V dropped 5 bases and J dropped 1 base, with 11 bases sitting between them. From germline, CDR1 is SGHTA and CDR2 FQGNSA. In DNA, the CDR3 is TGTGCCAGCAGCCATGGACAGATGAACACCGGGGAGCTGTTTTTT. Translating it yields CASSHGQMNTGELFF.

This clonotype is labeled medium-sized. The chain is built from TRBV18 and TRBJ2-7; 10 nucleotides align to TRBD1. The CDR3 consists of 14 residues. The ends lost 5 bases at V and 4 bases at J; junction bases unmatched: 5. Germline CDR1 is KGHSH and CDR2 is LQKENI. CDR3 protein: CASSTDRGKYEQYF. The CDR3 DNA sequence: TGTGCCAGCTCAACGGACAGGGGGAAGTACGAGCAGTACTTC. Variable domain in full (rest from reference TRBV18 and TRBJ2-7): NAGVMQNPRHLVRRRGQEARLRCSPMKGHSHVYWYRQLPEEGLKFMVYLQKENIIDESGMPKERFSAEFPKEGPSILRIQQVVRGDSAAYFCASSTDRGKYEQYFGPGTRLTVT.

The CDR3 DNA is TGCAGTGCCTTCGGGGGGGTGAACATTCAGTACTTC. It is translated as CSAFGGVNIQYF. The chain recombines TRBV20-1 with TRBJ2-4; 8 bases are a match to TRBD2. The CDR3 has 12 residues. In germline, CDR1 is DFQATT, CDR2 SNEGSKA (reference sequence). The V gene end was trimmed by 6 bases and the J gene end by 7 bases; junction bases not matched to a gene: 5.

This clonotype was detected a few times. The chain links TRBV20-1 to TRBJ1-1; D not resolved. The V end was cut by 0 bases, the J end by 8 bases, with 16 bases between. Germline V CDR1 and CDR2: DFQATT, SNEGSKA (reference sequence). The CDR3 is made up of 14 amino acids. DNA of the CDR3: TGCAGTGCTAGAGACAGGACCCCCAACCGAGAAGCTTTCTTT. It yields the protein CSARDRTPNREAFF.

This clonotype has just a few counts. DNA of the CDR3: TGTGCCAGCAGTTTCGACCAGGGAAATTCACCCCTCCACTTT. Its protein is CASSFDQGNSPLHF. The V and J genes are TRBV12-3 or TRBV12-4 and TRBJ1-6; D possibly corresponds to TRBD1 (5 bases). Trimming pared 3 bases from V and 7 bases from J, leaving 10 bases between. CDR3 length: 14 amino acids.

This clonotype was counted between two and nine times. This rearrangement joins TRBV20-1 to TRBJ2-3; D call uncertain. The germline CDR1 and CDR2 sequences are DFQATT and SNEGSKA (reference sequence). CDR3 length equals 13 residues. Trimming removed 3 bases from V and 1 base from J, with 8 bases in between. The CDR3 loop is CSASIDGTDTQYF. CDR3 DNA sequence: TGCAGTGCTAGTATTGATGGCACAGATACGCAGTATTTT.

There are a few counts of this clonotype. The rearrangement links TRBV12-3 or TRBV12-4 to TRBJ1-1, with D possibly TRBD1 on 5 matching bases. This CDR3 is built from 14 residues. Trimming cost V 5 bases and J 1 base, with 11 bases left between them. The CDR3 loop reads CASSPWGKNTEAFF. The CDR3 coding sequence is TGTGCCAGCAGTCCATGGGGGAAGAACACTGAAGCTTTCTTT.

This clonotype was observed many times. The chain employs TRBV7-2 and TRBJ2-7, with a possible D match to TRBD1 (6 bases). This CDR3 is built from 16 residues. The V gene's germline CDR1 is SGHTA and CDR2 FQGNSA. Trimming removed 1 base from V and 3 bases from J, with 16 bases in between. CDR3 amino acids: CASSLEGHRPFYEQYF. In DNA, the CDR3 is TGTGCCAGCAGCTTAGAGGGACATCGGCCCTTCTACGAGCAGTACTTC. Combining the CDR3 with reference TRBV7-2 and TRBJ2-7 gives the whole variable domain GAGVSQSPSNKVTEKGKDVELRCDPISGHTALYWYRQSLGQGLEFLIYFQGNSAPDKSGLPSDRFSAERTGGSVSTLTIQRTQQEDSAVYLCASSLEGHRPFYEQYFGPGTRLTVT.

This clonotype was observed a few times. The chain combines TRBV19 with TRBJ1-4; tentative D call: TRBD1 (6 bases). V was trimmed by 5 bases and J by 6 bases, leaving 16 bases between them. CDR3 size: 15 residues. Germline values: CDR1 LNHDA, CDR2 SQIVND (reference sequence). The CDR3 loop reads CASSLSGHSYEKLFF. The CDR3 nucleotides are TGTGCCAGTAGTCTCTCGGGACACTCGTATGAAAAACTGTTTTTT.

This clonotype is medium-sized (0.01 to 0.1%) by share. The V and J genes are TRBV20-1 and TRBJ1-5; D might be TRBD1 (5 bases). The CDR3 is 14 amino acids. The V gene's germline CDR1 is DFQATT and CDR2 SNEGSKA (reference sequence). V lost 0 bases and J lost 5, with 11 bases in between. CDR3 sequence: CSAREGAGDQPQHF. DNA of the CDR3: TGCAGTGCTAGAGAAGGGGCCGGAGATCAGCCCCAGCATTTT.

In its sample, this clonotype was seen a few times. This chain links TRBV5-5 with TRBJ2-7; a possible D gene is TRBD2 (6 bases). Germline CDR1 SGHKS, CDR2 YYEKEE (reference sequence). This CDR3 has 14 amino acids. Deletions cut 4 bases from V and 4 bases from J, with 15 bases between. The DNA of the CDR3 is TGTGCCAGCAGCCCCCGGAGGGTGGAGTACGAGCAGTACTTC. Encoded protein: CASSPRRVEYEQYF.

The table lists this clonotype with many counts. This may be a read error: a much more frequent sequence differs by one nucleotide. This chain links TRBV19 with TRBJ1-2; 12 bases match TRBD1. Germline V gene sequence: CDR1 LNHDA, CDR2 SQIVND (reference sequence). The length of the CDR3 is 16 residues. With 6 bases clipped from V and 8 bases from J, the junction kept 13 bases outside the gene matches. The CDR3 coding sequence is TGTGCCAGTAGCCGTGGGACAGGGGGCCCCTGGGGGGGCTACACCTTC. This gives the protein CASSRGTGGPWGGYTF.

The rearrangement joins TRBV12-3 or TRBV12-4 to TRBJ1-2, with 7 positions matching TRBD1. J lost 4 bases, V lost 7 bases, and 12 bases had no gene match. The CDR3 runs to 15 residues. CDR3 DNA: TGTGCCAGCACCAGACAGGGACGAGTTGGCTATGGCTACACCTTC. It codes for CASTRQGRVGYGYTF.

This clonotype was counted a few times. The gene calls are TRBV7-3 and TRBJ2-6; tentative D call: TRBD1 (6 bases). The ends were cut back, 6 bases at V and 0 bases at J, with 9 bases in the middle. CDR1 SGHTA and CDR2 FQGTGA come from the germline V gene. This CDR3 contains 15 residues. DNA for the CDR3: TGTGCCAGCAGGTTACAGGGCTCTGGGGCCAACGTCCTGACTTTC. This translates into CASRLQGSGANVLTF.

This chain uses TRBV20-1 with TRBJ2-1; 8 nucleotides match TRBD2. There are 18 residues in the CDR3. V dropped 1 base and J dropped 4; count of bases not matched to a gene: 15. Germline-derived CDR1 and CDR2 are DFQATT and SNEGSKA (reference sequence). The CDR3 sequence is CSARVSRAGAALYNEQFF. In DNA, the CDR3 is TGCAGTGCTAGAGTGAGTAGAGCGGGAGCGGCTCTATACAATGAGCAGTTCTTC.

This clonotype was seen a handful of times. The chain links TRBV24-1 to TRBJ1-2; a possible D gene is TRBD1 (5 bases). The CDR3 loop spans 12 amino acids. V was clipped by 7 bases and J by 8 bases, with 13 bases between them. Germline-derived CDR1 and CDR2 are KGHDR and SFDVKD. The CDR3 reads CATSGGSSGYTF. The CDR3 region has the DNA TGTGCCACCAGCGGGGGTAGCAGCGGCTACACCTTC.

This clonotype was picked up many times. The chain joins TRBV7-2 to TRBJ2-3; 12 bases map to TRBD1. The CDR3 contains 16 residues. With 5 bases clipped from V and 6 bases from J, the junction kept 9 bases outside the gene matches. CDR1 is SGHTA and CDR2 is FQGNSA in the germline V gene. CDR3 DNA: TGTGCCAGCAGCAGAAGGGACAGGGGGCCGGGGGATACGCAGTATTTT. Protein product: CASSRRDRGPGDTQYF.

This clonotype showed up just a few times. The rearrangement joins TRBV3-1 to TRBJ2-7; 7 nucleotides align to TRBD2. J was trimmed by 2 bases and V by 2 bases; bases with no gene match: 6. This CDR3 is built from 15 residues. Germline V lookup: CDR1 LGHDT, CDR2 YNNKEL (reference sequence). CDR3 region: CASSQQFAGAYEQYF. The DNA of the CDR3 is TGTGCCAGCAGCCAACAGTTCGCGGGAGCCTACGAGCAGTACTTC.

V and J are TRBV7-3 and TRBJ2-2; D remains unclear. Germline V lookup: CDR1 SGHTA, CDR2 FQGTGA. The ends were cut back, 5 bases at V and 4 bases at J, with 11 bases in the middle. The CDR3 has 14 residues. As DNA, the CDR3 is TGTGCCAGCAGCCAAGATTGGGGCACCGGGGAGCTGTTTTTT. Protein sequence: CASSQDWGTGELFF.

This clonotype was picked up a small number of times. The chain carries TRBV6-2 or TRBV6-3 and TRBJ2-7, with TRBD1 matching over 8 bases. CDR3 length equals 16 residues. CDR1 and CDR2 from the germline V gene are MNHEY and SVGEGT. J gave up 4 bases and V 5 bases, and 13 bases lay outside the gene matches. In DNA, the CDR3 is TGTGCCAGCAGTCCAGTTGGGACAGGTCAGAGTTACGAGCAGTACTTC. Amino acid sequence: CASSPVGTGQSYEQYF.